This is a list of T cell receptor beta chains from one sample in a study of T cell repertoires in cytomegalovirus infection. From the reads, TCRdb called clonotypes with MiXCR, one entry per CDR3 protein. The table records about 150,000 distinct CDR3 sequences, 23% of them present only once. Sequenced material: PBMCs. These receptors all come from a human donor in good health (CMV status not recorded). Some clones in this sample may be carry-over from other donors' samples. Each CDR3 is given with its conserved first and last residue. D genes are given only for firm matches. Only some rows state a clone size, as once, few, many or a class for expanded clones.

D gene | J gene | clone size | CDR3 length | V gene | CDR3 DNA | CDR3 protein
- | TRBJ1-5 | - | 12 | TRBV20-1 | TGCAGTGCTGATGGGGGGGATCAGCCCCAGCATTTT | CSADGGDQPQHF
TRBD2 | TRBJ2-7 | few | 15 | TRBV28 | TGTGCCAGCAGTCCTATCCCGGGACTAGACTACGAGCAGTACTTC | CASSPIPGLDYEQYF
- | TRBJ2-3 | many | 12 | TRBV7-3 | TGTGCCAGCAGCTCCTCCGGGAGTACGCAGTATTTT | CASSSSGSTQYF
- | TRBJ1-1 | few | 14 | TRBV29-1 | TGCAGCGTTGGAAGTGTGGGACGGTTCACTGAAGCTTTCTTT | CSVGSVGRFTEAFF
TRBD1 | TRBJ2-1 | - | 15 | TRBV6-2/TRBV6-3 | TGTGCCAGCGCGTTCGGGACAGGGATGTTCAATGAGCAGTTCTTC | CASAFGTGMFNEQFF
- | TRBJ2-1 | few | 14 | TRBV11-2 | TGTGCCAGCAGCTCCTACAGGTCCAACAATGAGCAGTTCTTC | CASSSYRSNNEQFF
- | TRBJ2-4 | - | 17 | TRBV28 | TGTGCCAGCAGCTACTCAAAGAGGAAGGCAGCCAAAAACATTCAGTACTTC | CASSYSKRKAAKNIQYF
- | TRBJ2-5 | few | 11 | TRBV29-1 | TGCAGCGTTGAAAGGCAAGAGACCCAGTACTTC | CSVERQETQYF
- | TRBJ2-4 | few | 14 | TRBV12-3/TRBV12-4 | TGTGCCAGCAGTTTGAGGGGGGCCAAAAACATTCAGTACTTC | CASSLRGAKNIQYF
- | TRBJ1-5 | many | 14 | TRBV7-2 | TGTGCCAGCAGCGCCTCACACCTATCACAGCCCCAGCATTTT | CASSASHLSQPQHF
- | TRBJ2-7 | - | 14 | TRBV9 | TGTGCCAGCAGCGCCCGATCTACAGGGACGTCGCAGTACTTC | CASSARSTGTSQYF
TRBD2 | TRBJ2-3 | - | 16 | TRBV7-9 | TGTGCCAGCAGCTTATCTCCAGCGGGGGGGCCAGGTACGCAGTATTTT | CASSLSPAGGPGTQYF
- | TRBJ2-2 | - | 15 | TRBV7-2 | TGTGCCAGCAGCTTTAAGGGGCGGGACACCGGTGAGCTGTTTTTT | CASSFKGRDTGELFF
- | TRBJ2-3 | few | 14 | TRBV12-3/TRBV12-4 | TGTGCCAGCAGTTGGCCCGGCCTCACAGATACGCAGTATTTT | CASSWPGLTDTQYF
TRBD2 | TRBJ2-5 | few | 14 | TRBV28 | TGTGCCAGCAGTTTGGCGGGGGGCGAAGAGACCCAGTACTTC | CASSLAGGEETQYF
- | TRBJ1-5 | - | 12 | TRBV7-8 | TGTGCCAGCAGCCAGATACGGGAGCCCCAGCATTTT | CASSQIREPQHF
- | TRBJ1-1 | - | 12 | TRBV6-2/TRBV6-3 | TGTGCCAGCGGGCATCTCCAACGTGAAGCTTTCTTT | CASGHLQREAFF
- | TRBJ2-2 | - | 11 | TRBV29-1 | TGCAGCGTTGTAATCGCCGGGGAGCTGTTTTTT | CSVVIAGELFF
- | TRBJ2-1 | many | 15 | TRBV7-9 | TGTGCCAGCAGCACAGGTAGCGGAGACTACAATGAGCAGTTCTTC | CASSTGSGDYNEQFF
- | TRBJ2-2 | - | 14 | TRBV20-1 | TGCAGTGCCACACCGAATCAGAACACCGGGGAGCTGTTTTTT | CSATPNQNTGELFF
- | TRBJ2-3 | - | 13 | TRBV7-9 | TGTGCCAGCAGCTCCGTTTACGAGGGAACGCAGTATTTT | CASSSVYEGTQYF
TRBD2 | TRBJ2-5 | few | 14 | TRBV27 | TGTGCCAGCAGTCAACGAGCGGGAGCAGAGACCCAGTACTTC | CASSQRAGAETQYF
TRBD2 | TRBJ2-7 | few | 15 | TRBV20-1 | TGCAGTGCTAGAGAGGCCCGGGGGGGAGCCTACGAGCAGTACTTC | CSAREARGGAYEQYF
TRBD2 | TRBJ2-2 | few | 16 | TRBV20-1 | TGCAGTGCTAGAGATCCTGCGGGAGGGTACACCGGGGAGCTGTTTTTT | CSARDPAGGYTGELFF
- | TRBJ2-7 | - | 14 | TRBV28 | TGTGCCAGCAGAGGCCCTATTAGCTCCTACGAGCAGTACTTC | CASRGPISSYEQYF
- | TRBJ2-1 | many | 14 | TRBV7-3 | TGTGCCAGCAGCGGTATGGGGCCTGGGAATGAGCAGTTCTTC | CASSGMGPGNEQFF
TRBD2 | TRBJ2-5 | - | 17 | TRBV5-6 | TGTGCCAGCAGCCCGTCGGGGCTAGCGGGCTTCCAAGAGACCCAGTACTTC | CASSPSGLAGFQETQYF
TRBD2 | TRBJ2-1 | many | 16 | TRBV7-2 | TGTGCCAGCAGCTTAGGCGGCGGGAGAAACAGAAATGAGCAGTTCTTC | CASSLGGGRNRNEQFF
- | TRBJ2-1 | few | 14 | TRBV28 | TGTGCCACCGTAGACTCAAACTCCTACAATGAGCAGTTCTTC | CATVDSNSYNEQFF
- | TRBJ1-1 | few | 14 | TRBV12-5 | TGTGCTAGTGGTTTGGGCACATGGAACACTGAAGCTTTCTTT | CASGLGTWNTEAFF
- | TRBJ2-1 | few | 12 | TRBV19 | TGTGCCAGTAGCCCCAGGTTCAATGAGCAGTTCTTC | CASSPRFNEQFF
- | TRBJ2-2 | many | 13 | TRBV7-8 | TGTGCCAGCAGCGATAGAAGCACCGGGGAGCTGTTTTTT | CASSDRSTGELFF
- | TRBJ2-1 | once | 14 | TRBV28 | TGTGCCAGCATCAACCCGCGGGGCAGGAATGAGCAGTTCTTC | CASINPRGRNEQFF
- | TRBJ1-5 | - | 13 | TRBV20-1 | TGCAGTGCAAGGGACTTAGTCAATCAGCCCCAGCATTTT | CSARDLVNQPQHF
TRBD1 | TRBJ2-7 | - | 13 | TRBV15 | TGTGCCACCAGCCTCGGGACAGCCTACGAGCAGTACTTC | CATSLGTAYEQYF
- | TRBJ2-1 | many | 15 | TRBV11-2 | TGTGCCAGCAGCTTTTCGGCAGGGAAGAACAATGAGCAGTTCTTC | CASSFSAGKNNEQFF
- | TRBJ2-1 | - | 15 | TRBV28 | TGTGCCAGCAGTCTACCAGCGGCGGGACGAGATGAGCAGTTCTTC | CASSLPAAGRDEQFF
- | TRBJ2-6 | many | 14 | TRBV28 | TGTGCCAGCAGAGCAGGGAATGGGGCCAACGTCCTGACTTTC | CASRAGNGANVLTF
- | TRBJ1-5 | - | 15 | TRBV28 | TGTGCCAGCAGTTTATATGGAGAATACGATCAGCCCCAGCATTTT | CASSLYGEYDQPQHF
- | TRBJ1-6 | few | 17 | TRBV4-1 | TGCGCCAGCAGCCACGCCAACAGGAGCTCCTATAATTCACCCCTCCACTTT | CASSHANRSSYNSPLHF
TRBD1 | TRBJ2-1 | many | 14 | TRBV7-8 | TGTGCCAGCAGCCCCGACAGGGCAGTGAATGAGCAGTTCTTC | CASSPDRAVNEQFF
- | TRBJ1-5 | - | 15 | TRBV12-3/TRBV12-4 | TGTGCCAGCAGTCGGTCAGGTCTGTACAATCAGCCCCAGCATTTT | CASSRSGLYNQPQHF
- | TRBJ2-1 | - | 13 | TRBV20-1 | TGCAGCGTTGACAGGAGCTCCTACAATGAGCAGTTCTTC | CSVDRSSYNEQFF
- | TRBJ1-4 | few | 12 | TRBV28 | TGTGCCAGCAGGCCGGCCGGGGAAAAACTGTTTTTT | CASRPAGEKLFF
- | TRBJ2-1 | few | 14 | TRBV11-1 | TGTGCCAGCAGCCCCTCGGGGAGCCACAATGAGCAGTTCTTC | CASSPSGSHNEQFF
- | TRBJ1-2 | - | 12 | TRBV28 | TGTGCCAGCAGCCCAAAGAACTATGGCTACACCTTC | CASSPKNYGYTF
- | TRBJ2-1 | once | 16 | TRBV9 | TGTGCCAGCAGCGTAGCGGGGTTAGCGGCCTACAATGAGCAGTTCTTC | CASSVAGLAAYNEQFF
TRBD1 | TRBJ1-5 | few | 15 | TRBV25-1 | TGTGCCAGCAGTGAATCCGGACAGGCCCATCAGCCCCAGCATTTT | CASSESGQAHQPQHF
TRBD1 | TRBJ2-3 | many | 15 | TRBV7-3 | TGTGCCAGCAGTCTTAGGGACAGGGGGCAAGATACGCAGTATTTT | CASSLRDRGQDTQYF
- | TRBJ2-3 | few | 17 | TRBV6-9 | TGTGCCAGCAGCGCGGAGGCTCCCGGGACTTCTACAGATACGCAGTATTTT | CASSAEAPGTSTDTQYF
- | TRBJ2-1 | - | 12 | TRBV20-1 | TGCAGTGCCAAGGGTGGCACGGCAGGTCGCTGCTTC | CSAKGGTAGRCF
- | TRBJ1-5 | many | 13 | TRBV7-6 | TGTGCCAGCAGCGTGGGGGGGTCTCAGCCCCAGCATTTT | CASSVGGSQPQHF